The clone carrying this TCR beta chain was found many times. Antigen: not known. Germline CDR1 reads MGHRA; CDR2 reads YSYEKL. The CDR3 is 14 residues long. With 4 bases clipped from V and 4 bases from J, the junction kept 4 bases outside the gene matches. This record belongs to a study of breast tumors, draining lymph nodes, adjacent tissues. Notes on the study in general: Tumor and nontumor repertoires were significantly more similar in luminal-like than in basal-like breast cancer. Tumors had less TCR diversity than lymph nodes, more than nontumor tissue. The data were judged consistent with most tumor T cells coming from lymph node and expanding in tumor.

The lymph nodes were axillary draining lymph nodes from breast cancer patients. TCRdb fed the multiplex PCR reads into MiXCR, producing one record per CDR3 protein. The sample holds fewer than 200,000 distinct CDR3 sequences, roughly a third seen once. Material for sequencing was axillary lymph node tissue. The chain uses TRBV4-1 and TRBJ1-5; TRBD1 aligns across 7 bases. The sequence came from a female donor with breast cancer. Some clones in this sample may be carry-over from other donors' samples. The CDR3 bases are TGCGCCAGCAGCCCCGGGACAGAAAATCAGCCCCAGCATTTT. Residues: CASSPGTENQPQHF.